This T cell receptor beta chain was observed in a study of shared clonotypes between healthy human individuals. As for the study in general: CD4 naive and memory got three plates each, CD8 naive two, CD8 memory one. Study findings and constraints: What naive subsets generally showed was a larger estimated richness than memory subsets showed. Having only a few donors restricted how much genetic and exposure-history diversity was captured.

The table came from immunoSEQ multiplex PCR; TCRdb's copy has only in-frame clones and leaves some out. The sample contains almost 700,000 clones, just over 90% of which appear only once. Trimming shortened V by 3 bases and J by 3 bases, and 18 bases separated the two germline ends. In germline, CDR1 is MGHRA, CDR2 YSYEKL. The CDR3 is made up of 16 amino acids. As concerns this clone: As yet, its antigen is unknown.

In the naive CD8 group, cells lacked CD45RO and were positively selected for CCR7, so terminally differentiated effector memory CD45RA+ cells were left out. Donors were healthy HIV-negative adults without recently reported acute infections or vaccinations. The sample consisted of naive CD8+ T cells sorted from blood. This chain links TRBV4-1 with TRBJ2-7, with D possibly matching TRBD1 (6 bases). The receptor's source is a man aged 25-45 years in good health. As DNA, the CDR3 is TGCGCCAGCAGCCACCCACCCAGGGGATCGGGCTACGAGCAGTACTTC. This codes for CASSHPPRGSGYEQYF.